One and the same sample provided the 32 T cell receptor beta chains below, sequenced in a study of CD8 T cells in ankylosing spondylitis. TCRdb processed the 5' RACE reads anew with MiXCR; each CDR3 protein has one entry. The sample holds about 270,000 distinct CDR3 sequences; more than 25% are singletons and the top ten take around 4.2%. The specimen sequenced was blood, either unsorted or a sorted T cell fraction (not recorded which). The receptors were sampled from a male donor with ankylosing spondylitis or in good health (not recorded which).

This clonotype was counted only a few times. The chain employs TRBV6-5 and TRBJ2-4, with TRBD2 as a possible D gene (6 bases). The germline gives CDR1 MNHEY, CDR2 SVGAGI. V was trimmed by 2 bases and J by 9 bases, leaving 11 bases between them. The CDR3 contains 13 residues. This chain's CDR3 is CASSYRGTGIQYF. The CDR3 region has the DNA TGTGCCAGCAGTTACCGGGGGACGGGCATTCAGTACTTC.

This sequence joins TRBV10-3 and TRBJ2-1; 9 bases map to TRBD1. This CDR3 contains 14 residues. From germline, CDR1 is ENHRY and CDR2 SYGVKD. V trimming: 6 bases; J trimming: 7 bases; junction bases outside the gene matches: 7. Here the CDR3 reads CAIRPGTGPNEQFF. In DNA, the CDR3 is TGTGCCATCAGACCCGGGACAGGGCCAAATGAGCAGTTCTTC.

This rearrangement joins TRBV12-3 or TRBV12-4 to TRBJ1-1; the D is unclear. The CDR3 consists of 14 residues. Trimming cost V 6 bases and J 1 base, with 12 bases left between them. CDR3: CASRRTPGNTEAFF. The CDR3 bases are TGTGCCAGCAGGAGGACCCCCGGGAACACTGAAGCTTTCTTT.

V usage is TRBV9 and J usage is TRBJ2-1; D perhaps matches TRBD1 (6 bases). The CDR3 sequence is 14 residues long. Trimming stripped 4 bases from V and 8 bases from J, with 16 bases between. Germline CDR1 is SGDLS and CDR2 is YYNGEE. CDR3 loop: CASSPRDKWDEQFF. CDR3 DNA: TGTGCCAGCAGCCCCCGGGACAAATGGGATGAGCAGTTCTTC.

As for this clonotype: It may be a read error: a sequence one base away is much more abundant. The chain combines TRBV12-3 or TRBV12-4 with TRBJ2-7, with TRBD1 matching over 8 bases. V lost 5 bases and J lost 0; bases outside the gene matches: 3. This CDR3 spans 14 amino acids. In DNA, the CDR3 is TGTGCCAGCAGTAGACAGGGGAGCTCCTACGAGCAGTACTTC. Translating it yields CASSRQGSSYEQYF.

The chain combines TRBV7-9 with TRBJ2-3; D is uncertain. CDR3 length: 14 residues. The V gene's germline CDR1 is SEHNR and CDR2 FQNEAQ (reference sequence). Trimming left V 6 bases short and J 3 bases short, with 13 bases between. CDR3 bases: TGTGCCAGCAGAGGTCTTTATTCGACAGATACGCAGTATTTT. Its protein is CASRGLYSTDTQYF.

This clonotype was found a few times. The chain is built from TRBV27 and TRBJ2-7; weak D call: TRBD2 (5 bases). Per germline, CDR1 MNHEY and CDR2 SMNVEV (reference sequence). The CDR3 sequence is 13 residues long. V was shortened by 5 bases and J by 1 base, with 9 bases between the two germline ends. The CDR3 DNA reads TGTGCCAGCAGTCCCGGGGTTTCCTACGAGCAGTACTTC. This encodes CASSPGVSYEQYF.

This clonotype was counted a few times. This chain uses TRBV10-3 with TRBJ1-1; D remains ambiguous. Germline CDR1 reads ENHRY; CDR2 reads SYGVKD. Trimming removed 11 bases from V and 4 bases from J, with 14 bases in between. This CDR3 is built from 12 residues. The CDR3 region is CAGGSWGTEAFF. In nucleotides, the CDR3 is TGTGCCGGTGGGTCCTGGGGCACTGAAGCTTTCTTT.

The V gene is TRBV11-1, the J gene TRBJ2-1; D might be TRBD2 (5 bases). The CDR3 runs 13 residues. Looked up from germline, CDR1 is SGHAT and CDR2 is FQDESV (reference sequence). V lost 8 bases, J lost 7 bases, and 15 bases lay in between. CDR3 coding DNA: TGTGCCAGCGCGGGCCAGCCGGTAAATGAGCAGTTCTTC. Its translation: CASAGQPVNEQFF. Together with reference TRBV11-1 and TRBJ2-1, the CDR3 gives the full variable domain: EAEVAQSPRYKITEKSQAVAFWCDPISGHATLYWYRQILGQGPELLVQFQDESVVDDSQLPKDRFSAERLKGVDSTLKIQPAELGDSAMYLCASAGQPVNEQFFGPGTRLTVL.

The rearrangement uses TRBV20-1 and TRBJ2-3; D could derive from TRBD1 or TRBD2 (6 bases each). The CDR3 spans 19 residues. Trimming shortened V by 2 bases and J by 0 bases, and 24 bases separated the two germline ends. The germline V gene has CDR1 DFQATT and CDR2 SNEGSKA (reference sequence). The CDR3 coding sequence is TGCAGTGCTAGAAGAACGGGGGCAGGTTCGTCTTCTAGCACAGATACGCAGTATTTT. It yields the protein CSARRTGAGSSSSTDTQYF.

The chain couples TRBV5-1 to TRBJ1-4; 7 bases are a match to TRBD1. The CDR3 has 15 residues. The V gene's germline CDR1 is SGHRS and CDR2 YFSETQ. The V gene end was trimmed by 4 bases and the J gene end by 7 bases; junction bases not matched to a gene: 10. The DNA of the CDR3 is TGCGCCAGCAGCATTCCGGGACAGCCGTTTGAAAAACTGTTTTTT. Protein product: CASSIPGQPFEKLFF. Full variable domain (rest looked up from reference TRBV5-1 and TRBJ1-4): KAGVTQTPRYLIKTRGQQVTLSCSPISGHRSVSWYQQTPGQGLQFLFEYFSETQRNKGNFPGRFSGRQFSNSRSEMNVSTLELGDSALYLCASSIPGQPFEKLFFGSGTQLSVL.

J is TRBJ1-2 and V is TRBV29-1; D is perhaps TRBD1 (6 bases). V lost 3 bases and J 0 bases, leaving 20 bases between the germline ends. Germline loops: CDR1 SQVTM, CDR2 ANQGSEA. The CDR3 spans 17 residues. The CDR3 nucleotides are TGCAGCGTTGAGACTCCGGGACATCCGAAGGCTAACTATGGCTACACCTTC. As protein: CSVETPGHPKANYGYTF.

This chain joins TRBV20-1 and TRBJ2-3, with TRBD2 identical over 10 bases. Germline-derived CDR1 and CDR2 are DFQATT and SNEGSKA (reference sequence). CDR3 length: 14 amino acids. The V gene end was trimmed by 6 bases and the J gene end by 1 base; junction bases not matched to a gene: 4. This CDR3 is CSAQGLAGTDTQYF. The CDR3 DNA reads TGCAGTGCACAAGGACTAGCGGGCACAGATACGCAGTATTTT.

The V and J genes are TRBV7-6 and TRBJ2-7, with D unclear. Germline lookup yields CDR1 SGHVS and CDR2 FNYEAQ. The V end lost 2 bases, the J end lost 5 bases, and 13 bases lay between the germline ends. CDR3 size: 14 residues. CDR3 protein: CASSLIAAADEQYF. The CDR3 bases are TGTGCCAGCAGCTTAATCGCCGCCGCTGACGAGCAGTACTTC.

This clonotype showed up just a few times. The V and J genes are TRBV7-7 and TRBJ2-1, with TRBD1 identical over 8 bases. The germline V gene encodes CDR1 SSHAT and CDR2 FNYEAQ (reference sequence). With 5 bases clipped from V and 10 bases from J, the junction kept 10 bases outside the gene matches. The CDR3 contains 14 residues. CDR3 sequence: CASSQGASEAEQFF. The CDR3 DNA sequence: TGTGCCAGCAGCCAGGGGGCCTCCGAAGCGGAGCAGTTCTTC.

The chain uses TRBV20-1 and TRBJ2-7; D gene uncertain. The CDR3 runs 10 residues. Trimming left V 3 bases short and J 7 bases short, with 7 bases between. Germline CDR1 DFQATT, CDR2 SNEGSKA (reference sequence). The chain's CDR3 is CSASAGEQYF. The DNA of the CDR3 is TGCAGTGCTAGCGCCGGGGAGCAGTACTTC.

The V call is TRBV15, the J call TRBJ2-5; D may match TRBD1 or TRBD2 (5 bases each). V was cut by 5 bases and J by 5 bases, with 15 bases left in between. CDR1 LNHNV and CDR2 YYDKDF come from the germline V gene (reference sequence). This CDR3 has 14 amino acids. CDR3 bases: TGTGCCACCAGCCAAGGACATTGGGGGGAGACCCAGTACTTC. Translating it yields CATSQGHWGETQYF.

The chain couples TRBV7-9 to TRBJ1-2; D is possibly TRBD1 (5 bases). This CDR3 comprises 12 residues. Germline CDR1 is SEHNR and CDR2 is FQNEAQ (reference sequence). V gave up 5 bases and J gave up 7 bases, with 11 bases separating them. This CDR3 reads CASSAGGRGYTF. Written as DNA, the CDR3 is TGTGCCAGCAGCGCCGGGGGACGTGGCTACACCTTC.

The chain carries TRBV10-3 and TRBJ2-7, with D hard to call. CDR1 ENHRY and CDR2 SYGVKD come from the germline V gene. The CDR3 is 15 amino acids. Trimming stripped 10 bases from V and 4 bases from J, with 23 bases between. The chain's CDR3 is CATQAHTLSNYEQYF. CDR3 DNA sequence: TGTGCCACCCAAGCACATACCCTGTCTAATTACGAGCAGTACTTC.

This clonotype has a handful of counts. This chain links TRBV20-1 with TRBJ1-6; tentative D call: TRBD1 (5 bases). CDR1 and CDR2 from the germline V gene are DFQATT and SNEGSKA (reference sequence). The CDR3 contains 14 residues. Trimming stripped 0 bases from V and 11 bases from J, with 14 bases between. The CDR3 nucleotides are TGCAGTGCTAGAGATCGGGCCCAGGGTGCACCCCTCCACTTT. This translates into CSARDRAQGAPLHF.

This clonotype has only a few counts. This chain links TRBV7-7 with TRBJ2-1; D may be TRBD1 or TRBD2 (5 bases each). Trimming took 4 bases from V and 3 from J, leaving 13 bases between them. There are 15 residues in the CDR3. CDR1 and CDR2 (germline): SSHAT, FNYEAQ (reference sequence). The DNA for the CDR3 is TGTGCCAGCAGCTCCCTCCGGGACGGCTACAATGAGCAGTTCTTC. Protein: CASSSLRDGYNEQFF.

This clonotype was picked up a small number of times. The chain employs TRBV27 and TRBJ1-5, with D unclear. Germline V CDR1 and CDR2: MNHEY, SMNVEV (reference sequence). This CDR3 is built from 14 residues. Trimming stripped 2 bases from V and 0 bases from J, with 5 bases between. The CDR3 DNA sequence: TGTGCCAGCAGTTTAGAGAATAGCAATCAGCCCCAGCATTTT. This gives the protein CASSLENSNQPQHF.

The chain employs TRBV7-9 and TRBJ2-3; 11 nucleotides line up with TRBD2. The CDR3 consists of 15 residues. Per germline, CDR1 SEHNR and CDR2 FQNEAQ (reference sequence). CDR3 sequence: CAGSRGTSGFDTQYF. CDR3 DNA sequence: TGTGCAGGTTCCCGGGGGACTAGCGGTTTCGATACGCAGTATTTT.

The chain recombines TRBV20-1 with TRBJ2-3; D is ambiguous. The CDR3 sequence is 13 residues long. V lost 1 base, J lost 5 bases, and 10 bases lay in between. Germline V gene data show CDR1 as DFQATT and CDR2 as SNEGSKA (reference sequence). The CDR3 protein is CSARVGPGDTQYF. CDR3 DNA: TGCAGTGCTAGAGTCGGCCCAGGAGATACGCAGTATTTT.

This chain connects TRBV29-1 to TRBJ2-3, with 10 bases lining up with TRBD2. The CDR3 has 14 residues. CDR1 is SQVTM, CDR2 ANQGSEA, per germline. Trimming removed 3 bases from V and 5 bases from J; junction bases left unmatched: 5. CDR3 in amino acids: CSVDPSGGRDTQYF. The CDR3, as DNA: TGCAGCGTTGACCCTAGCGGGGGCCGAGATACGCAGTATTTT.

The chain links TRBV6-1 to TRBJ2-3; D possibly uses TRBD1 or TRBD2 (5 bases each). CDR1 is MNHNS, CDR2 SASEGT, per germline. Trimming took 5 bases from V and 4 from J, leaving 10 bases between them. There are 13 residues in the CDR3. CDR3 loop: CASSHGGADTQYF. The CDR3 nucleotides read TGTGCCAGCAGTCATGGGGGTGCAGATACGCAGTATTTT.

The chain combines TRBV3-1 with TRBJ2-7; 10 bases are a match to TRBD1. The CDR3 totals 14 residues. J gave up 6 bases and V 4 bases, and 6 bases lay outside the gene matches. Germline V gene data show CDR1 as LGHDT and CDR2 as YNNKEL (reference sequence). The CDR3 DNA reads as TGTGCCAGCAGCCCCGGGACAGGGGTTGTCGAGCAGTACTTC. Translation: CASSPGTGVVEQYF.

About this clonotype: At one boundary the junction diverges from the germline segment, which might be a read error. V gene TRBV9 combines with J gene TRBJ2-7, with 7 bases that match TRBD1. Germline V gene data show CDR1 as SGDLS and CDR2 as YYNGEE. The CDR3 has 11 amino acids. The CDR3 spells CASSPRTGANF. CDR3 coding DNA: TGTGCCAGCAGCCCGCGGACAGGTGCGAACTTC.

This clonotype was counted between two and nine times. The chain combines TRBV5-1 with TRBJ1-1; tentative D call: TRBD1 (6 bases). CDR1 and CDR2 (germline): SGHRS, YFSETQ. The CDR3 length is 13 residues. The V end lost 7 bases, the J end lost 1 base, and 11 bases lay between the germline ends. The CDR3 bases are TGCGCCAGCGAGGACAGTGGGAACACTGAAGCTTTCTTT. It specifies CASEDSGNTEAFF.

The table lists this clonotype with a few counts. The V and J genes are TRBV10-3 and TRBJ2-3; 12 nucleotides align to TRBD2. The CDR3 is made up of 15 amino acids. V lost 7 bases to trimming and J lost 6 bases; unmatched junction nucleotides: 8. Per germline, CDR1 ENHRY and CDR2 SYGVKD. For the CDR3, the DNA is TGTGCCATCACTTCTAGCGGGGGGGCGATGGATACGCAGTATTTT. This gives the protein CAITSSGGAMDTQYF.

This clonotype was counted ten times or more. The DNA of the CDR3 is TGCAGTGCTAGAGTAGACTCCAGTTCGACCGGGGAGCTGTTTTTT. It specifies CSARVDSSSTGELFF. The chain couples TRBV20-1 to TRBJ2-2; D is unclear. CDR1 is DFQATT, CDR2 SNEGSKA, per germline (reference sequence). V was clipped by 1 base and J by 5 bases, with 14 bases between them. CDR3 length: 15 residues.

The V and J genes are TRBV7-9 and TRBJ2-1, with D possibly TRBD2 on 5 matching bases. Trimming took 4 bases from V and 5 from J, leaving 9 bases between them. The CDR3 totals 13 residues. The V gene's germline CDR1 is SEHNR and CDR2 FQNEAQ (reference sequence). The CDR3 protein is CASSWRADNEQFF. Written as DNA, the CDR3 is TGTGCCAGCAGCTGGCGGGCCGACAATGAGCAGTTCTTC.